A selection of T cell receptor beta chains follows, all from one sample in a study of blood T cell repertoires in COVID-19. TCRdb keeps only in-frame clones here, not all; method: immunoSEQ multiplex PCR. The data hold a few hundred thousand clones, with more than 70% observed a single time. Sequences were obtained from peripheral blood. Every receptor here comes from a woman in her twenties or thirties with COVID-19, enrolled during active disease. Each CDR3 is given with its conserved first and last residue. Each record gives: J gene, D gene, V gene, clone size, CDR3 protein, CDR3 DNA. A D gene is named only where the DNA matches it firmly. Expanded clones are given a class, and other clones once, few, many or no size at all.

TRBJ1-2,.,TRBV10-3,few,CAISDRSAVWAGYTF,TGTGCCATCAGTGATCGGTCGGCTGTCTGGGCTGGCTACACCTTC
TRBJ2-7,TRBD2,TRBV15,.,CATSPWGGGPPGQQYF,TGTGCCACCAGCCCCTGGGGCGGGGGACCGCCTGGGCAGCAGTACTTC
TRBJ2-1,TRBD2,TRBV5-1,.,CASSLARYRGGVDEQFF,TGCGCCAGCAGCTTGGCTCGGTACCGGGGGGGCGTCGATGAGCAGTTCTTC
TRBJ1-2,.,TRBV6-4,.,CASSPGGRVGYTF,TGTGCCAGCAGTCCCGGGGGGCGCGTTGGCTACACCTTC
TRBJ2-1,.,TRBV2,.,CASTTERLFTGEQFF,TGTGCCAGCACCACCGAGAGACTATTCACTGGTGAGCAGTTCTTC
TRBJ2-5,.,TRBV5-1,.,CASSLTSPGETQYF,TGCGCCAGCAGCCTCACTAGCCCTGGGGAGACCCAGTACTTC
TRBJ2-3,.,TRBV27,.,CASREGGQFTDTQYF,TGTGCCAGCAGAGAAGGAGGACAGTTCACAGATACGCAGTATTTT
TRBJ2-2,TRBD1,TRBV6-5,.,CAARGQGLTGELFF,TGTGCCGCGAGGGGGCAGGGATTAACCGGGGAGCTGTTTTTT
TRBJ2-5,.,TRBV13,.,CASSRLEGRETQYF,TGTGCCAGCAGCCGGCTGGAGGGGCGGGAGACCCAGTACTTC
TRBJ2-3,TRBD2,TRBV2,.,CARREFGADTQYF,TGTGCCAGGCGGGAGTTTGGGGCAGATACGCAGTATTTT
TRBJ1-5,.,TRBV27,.,CASSLSGGNQPQHF,TGTGCCAGCAGTTTATCCGGGGGAAATCAGCCCCAGCATTTT
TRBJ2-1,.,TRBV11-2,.,CASSSRDTGSYNEQFF,TGTGCCAGCAGCTCCAGGGACACCGGCTCCTACAATGAGCAGTTCTTC
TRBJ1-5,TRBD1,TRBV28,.,CASSPADRVGQPQHF,TGTGCCAGCAGTCCGGCTGACAGGGTTGGTCAGCCCCAGCATTTT
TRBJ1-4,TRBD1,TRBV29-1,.,CSVEITGQGEKLFF,TGCAGCGTTGAAATTACGGGACAGGGGGAAAAACTGTTTTTT
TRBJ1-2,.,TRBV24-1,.,CATSDSPGGYTF,TGTGCCACCAGTGATTCCCCGGGGGGCTACACCTTC
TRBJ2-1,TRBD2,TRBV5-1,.,CASSRMTSGSYNEQFF,TGCGCCAGCAGCCGCATGACTAGCGGGAGCTACAATGAGCAGTTCTTC
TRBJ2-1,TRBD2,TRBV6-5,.,CASSSASGRAWDEQFF,TGTGCCAGCAGTTCCGCAAGCGGGAGGGCCTGGGATGAGCAGTTCTTC
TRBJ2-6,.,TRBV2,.,CASGGGAGANVLTF,TGTGCCAGCGGAGGAGGTGCTGGGGCCAACGTCCTGACTTTC